In this sample, the clone carrying this TCR beta chain turned up once. The CDR3 is made up of 16 amino acids. V lost 5 bases to trimming and J lost 5 bases; unmatched junction nucleotides: 12. Looked up from germline, CDR1 is MNHEY and CDR2 is SMNVEV (reference sequence). Original methodology: Amplification of reference gene primers provided the estimated nucleated cell counts. The assay was immunoSEQ multiplex PCR, and TCRdb's table has in-frame clones only and misses some. D and trimming come from the DNA, and the V and J calls and clone size come from that table. The sample includes tens of thousands of clones, 90% of them seen just once. This sample was included in a study of blood T cell repertoires in COVID-19.

This TCR derives from a man at least 80 years old with acute or convalescent COVID-19. The chain couples TRBV27 to TRBJ2-7, with 10 bases matching TRBD1. Input material: peripheral blood. The CDR3 is CASSPPGGTGVHEQYF. Here the CDR3 DNA reads TGTGCCAGCAGTCCCCCGGGTGGGACAGGGGTTCACGAGCAGTACTTC.